Shown below are 25 T cell receptor beta chains from a single sample sequenced in a study of CDR3 diversity in severe acne. TCRdb independently ran MiXCR on the PCR reads; one entry per CDR3 protein. The sample has almost 85,000 distinct CDR3 sequences; about 54% are singletons. The specimen was blood. Every receptor here comes from a male donor in good health, without acne.

This clonotype has just a few counts. The chain has TRBV7-2 and TRBJ1-1, with D possibly being TRBD1 (6 bases). CDR1 is SGHTA and CDR2 is FQGNSA in the germline V gene. CDR3 length equals 14 residues. Trimming pared 5 bases from V and 3 bases from J, leaving 13 bases between. This CDR3 reads CASSGKQGHTEAFF. The CDR3 bases are TGTGCCAGCAGCGGGAAACAGGGACACACTGAAGCTTTCTTT. Full variable domain (missing parts from reference TRBV7-2 and TRBJ1-1): GAGVSQSPSNKVTEKGKDVELRCDPISGHTALYWYRQSLGQGLEFLIYFQGNSAPDKSGLPSDRFSAERTGGSVSTLTIQRTQQEDSAVYLCASSGKQGHTEAFFGQGTRLTVV.

This clonotype was picked up a small number of times. The J gene is TRBJ1-1, the V gene TRBV15; 9 nucleotides match TRBD1. In germline, CDR1 is LNHNV, CDR2 YYDKDF (reference sequence). The CDR3 spans 16 residues. The V gene end was trimmed by 5 bases and the J gene end by 3 bases; junction bases not matched to a gene: 10. The DNA of the CDR3 is TGTGCCACCAGCGACCGGGACAGGGCCACCGACACTGAAGCTTTCTTT. This sequence encodes CATSDRDRATDTEAFF.

This chain links TRBV24-1 with TRBJ2-5; tentatively, D is TRBD1 or TRBD2 (5 bases each). CDR1 KGHDR and CDR2 SFDVKD come from the germline V gene. The CDR3 covers 15 residues. Trimming left V 3 bases short and J 7 bases short, with 17 bases between. CDR3 amino acids: CATSDPSGPKRTQYF. The DNA of the CDR3 is TGTGCCACCAGTGATCCCTCGGGACCAAAGAGGACCCAGTACTTC.

On this clonotype itself: The final CDR3 position lacks the conserved phenylalanine or tryptophan, pointing to a likely read error. The J gene is TRBJ1-5, the V gene TRBV10-3; D unclear. Germline values: CDR1 ENHRY, CDR2 SYGVKD. V lost 7 bases and J lost 8, with 15 bases in between. The CDR3 has 13 amino acids. The CDR3 loop reads CAIMGSNQEPQHS. CDR3 DNA sequence: TGTGCCATCATGGGAAGTAACCAGGAGCCCCAGCATTCT.

The rearrangement links TRBV30 to TRBJ1-4; D is ambiguous. Germline values: CDR1 GTSNPN, CDR2 SVGIG (reference sequence). The CDR3 is 14 residues long. V lost 0 bases and J 8 bases, leaving 13 bases between the germline ends. The CDR3 sequence is CAWSVSWGREKLFF. For the CDR3, the DNA is TGTGCCTGGAGTGTATCCTGGGGAAGGGAAAAACTGTTTTTT.

This chain connects TRBV7-9 to TRBJ2-5, with 10 bases fitting TRBD2. Germline lookup yields CDR1 SEHNR and CDR2 FQNEAQ (reference sequence). J gave up 4 bases and V 5 bases, and 10 bases lay outside the gene matches. The CDR3 contains 16 residues. This CDR3 reads CASSLEPRLAGETQYF. Written as DNA, the CDR3 is TGTGCCAGCAGCCTAGAACCGCGACTAGCGGGAGAGACCCAGTACTTC.

As regards this clonotype: A read error is likely, as this CDR3 ends without the conserved phenylalanine or tryptophan. The chain uses TRBV2 and TRBJ2-6; D call uncertain. Germline V gene lookup returns CDR1 SNHLY and CDR2 FYNNEI. V lost 7 bases and J 3 bases, leaving 10 bases between the germline ends. This CDR3 has 14 residues. Written as DNA, the CDR3 is TGTGCCAGCATGGCAGGTCATGGGGCCAACGTCCTGACTCTC. It codes for CASMAGHGANVLTL.

About this clonotype itself: A clone one base away is much larger, so this may be a read error. The conserved closing phenylalanine or tryptophan is absent in this CDR3, likely reflecting a read error. V usage is TRBV6-6 and J usage is TRBJ2-5, with 8 bases lining up with TRBD1. V was pared by 2 bases and J by 3 bases, with 11 bases of the junction left unmatched. This CDR3 has 17 amino acids. CDR1 and CDR2 from the germline V gene are MNHNY and SVGAGI (reference sequence). The CDR3 nucleotides are TGTGCCAGCAGTTACGCAGACAGGGGTGGTGTGAAAGAGACCCAGTACTCC. It is translated as CASSYADRGGVKETQYS.

The rearrangement links TRBV7-6 to TRBJ2-1; 11 positions match TRBD2. From germline, CDR1 is SGHVS and CDR2 FNYEAQ. The CDR3 is 19 amino acids. V dropped 5 bases and J dropped 0; count of bases not matched to a gene: 12. CDR3 DNA: TGTGCCAGCAGCACTAGCGGACTAGCGGGCGGAACCTCCTACAATGAGCAGTTCTTC. It translates to CASSTSGLAGGTSYNEQFF.

This clonotype has ten or more counts. J is TRBJ2-7 and V is TRBV19; TRBD2 is a possible D gene (6 bases). Trimming stripped 7 bases from V and 1 base from J, with 14 bases between. Per germline, CDR1 LNHDA and CDR2 SQIVND (reference sequence). This CDR3 is 14 amino acids long. The DNA of the CDR3 is TGTGCCAGTATGGGAAGGGCGGGGTCCTACGAGCAGTACTTC. Its translation: CASMGRAGSYEQYF.

This clonotype was found a few times. The rearrangement uses TRBV24-1 and TRBJ2-7; TRBD1 agrees at 10 bases. Trimming cost V 2 bases and J 1 base; bases outside gene matches: 4. The CDR3 spans 16 residues. In germline, CDR1 is KGHDR, CDR2 SFDVKD. Here the CDR3 DNA reads TGTGCCACCAGTGATTCACGGGACAGGGGTTCCTACGAGCAGTACTTC. As protein: CATSDSRDRGSYEQYF.

As concerns this clonotype: Because the CDR3's place on the DNA is in doubt, the DNA is left out and the CDR3 is given as listed by TCRdb. The chain employs TRBV7-9 and TRBJ2-7; the table assigns TRBD1, which was not confirmed against the DNA. Counting both end residues, the CDR3 totals 19 amino acids. Germline V CDR1 and CDR2: SEHNR, FQNEAQ (reference sequence). This CDR3 is CASSFYICSASGQAYEQYF.

The chain is built from TRBV7-6 and TRBJ2-7, with 8 bases identical to TRBD2. The closer fit of TRBJ2-3 to the DNA end suggests the J call may be wrong. The CDR3 is 14 residues long. The V gene's germline CDR1 is SGHVS and CDR2 FNYEAQ. The chain's CDR3 is CASSFSGIGDTQYF. As DNA, the CDR3 is TGTGCCAGCAGCTTTAGCGGGATCGGTGATACGCAGTATTTT.

The chain employs TRBV9 and TRBJ2-4; 9 nucleotides agree with TRBD1. The CDR3 is made up of 14 amino acids. The germline V gene has CDR1 SGDLS and CDR2 YYNGEE. J lost 7 bases, V lost 4 bases, and 6 bases had no gene match. CDR3 DNA sequence: TGTGCCAGCAGCCTCGGGACAGGGATCAACATTCAGTACTTC. Amino acid sequence: CASSLGTGINIQYF.

V is TRBV4-1 and J is TRBJ1-6; 8 bases match TRBD1. Looked up from germline, CDR1 is MGHRA and CDR2 is YSYEKL. V dropped 0 bases and J dropped 9; count of bases not matched to a gene: 4. This CDR3 comprises 15 residues. The DNA for the CDR3 is TGCGCCAGCAGCCAAGAGGGGACAGGCTCTTCACCCCTCCACTTT. Translating it yields CASSQEGTGSSPLHF.

With respect to this clonotype: The missing conserved phenylalanine or tryptophan at the end of this CDR3 makes a read error likely. The gene calls are TRBV5-1 and TRBJ2-5, with 9 bases identical to TRBD2. This CDR3 is built from 16 residues. J lost 5 bases, V lost 4 bases, and 12 bases had no gene match. The germline V gene has CDR1 SGHRS and CDR2 YFSETQ. CDR3 sequence reads: CASSRRGGEPEETQYS. The DNA for the CDR3 is TGCGCCAGCAGCCGCCGCGGGGGGGAGCCGGAGGAGACCCAGTACTCC.

This clonotype was found a few times. Lacking the conserved final phenylalanine or tryptophan, this CDR3 likely reflects a read error. No DNA is shown, since the ends of the CDR3 on it are uncertain; the CDR3 is the one TCRdb lists. V is TRBV6-5 and J is TRBJ2-5; TRBD1 is taken as the D call from the table, unchecked against the DNA. The CDR3 is 8 amino acids long, termini counted. Germline V CDR1 and CDR2: MNHEY, SVGAGI. CDR3 sequence: CASSYSGT.

This clonotype has a count of ten or more. The chain joins TRBV20-1 to TRBJ2-4; no definite D call. Germline CDR1 DFQATT, CDR2 SNEGSKA (reference sequence). The V end was cut by 4 bases, the J end by 0 bases, with 16 bases between. The CDR3 has 16 residues. The CDR3 protein is CSATGPSGRAKNIQYF. The CDR3 region has the DNA TGCAGTGCTACCGGGCCCTCGGGTCGAGCCAAAAACATTCAGTACTTC.

This clonotype was found many times. The V call is TRBV27, the J call TRBJ2-5; D might be TRBD1 or TRBD2, each matching 5 bases. V lost 5 bases and J 5 bases, leaving 18 bases between the germline ends. The germline V gene encodes CDR1 MNHEY and CDR2 SMNVEV (reference sequence). CDR3 length: 15 amino acids. CDR3 coding DNA: TGTGCCAGCAGTCCTGCCCCGAGGGGAAGGGAGACCCAGTACTTC. Protein sequence: CASSPAPRGRETQYF.

The rearrangement links TRBV2 to TRBJ1-5; possible D gene TRBD1, 6 bases. Germline-derived CDR1 and CDR2 are SNHLY and FYNNEI. The CDR3 extends over 11 amino acids. Trimming stripped 8 bases from V and 8 bases from J, with 10 bases between. For the CDR3, the DNA is TGTGCCAGCGGGGGGGCGAAGCCCCAGCATTTT. Protein: CASGGAKPQHF.

This chain uses TRBV29-1 with TRBJ2-7; 8 nucleotides align to TRBD1. Germline assignment: CDR1 SQVTM and CDR2 ANQGSEA. The CDR3 length is 12 residues. J lost 7 bases, V lost 7 bases, and 9 bases had no gene match. The CDR3, as DNA: TGCAGCGAATGGCAGGGGGCGCGGGAGCAGTACTTC. Protein sequence: CSEWQGAREQYF.

The V gene is TRBV19, the J gene TRBJ1-1; 9 nucleotides align to TRBD1. Trimming took 5 bases from V and 5 from J; bases not matched to a gene: 6. This CDR3 contains 14 residues. The germline V gene has CDR1 LNHDA and CDR2 SQIVND (reference sequence). The CDR3 region is CASSGGQGVTEAFF. For the CDR3, the DNA is TGTGCCAGTAGTGGGGGACAGGGCGTGACTGAAGCTTTCTTT.

This clonotype was recorded at least ten times. The J gene is TRBJ2-5, the V gene TRBV18; D call uncertain. CDR1 is KGHSH, CDR2 LQKENI, per germline. V was trimmed by 3 bases and J by 2 bases, leaving 7 bases between them. The CDR3 runs 13 residues. CDR3 region: CASSPTLQETQYF. The CDR3 coding sequence is TGTGCCAGCTCACCGACGTTGCAAGAGACCCAGTACTTC. Based on the CDR3 plus reference TRBV18 and TRBJ2-5, the full variable domain is NAGVMQNPRHLVRRRGQEARLRCSPMKGHSHVYWYRQLPEEGLKFMVYLQKENIIDESGMPKERFSAEFPKEGPSILRIQQVVRGDSAAYFCASSPTLQETQYFGPGTRLLVL.

V gene TRBV7-6 combines with J gene TRBJ2-7; 9 bases line up with TRBD1. CDR3 length equals 17 residues. Germline V gives CDR1 SGHVS, CDR2 FNYEAQ. V was pared by 5 bases and J by 4 bases, with 15 bases of the junction left unmatched. The CDR3, as DNA: TGTGCCAGCAGCGGCCTCTGGAGGGGACAGGGTTCGTACGAGCAGTACTTC. This sequence encodes CASSGLWRGQGSYEQYF.

As regards this clonotype: A much larger clone sits a single nucleotide away, making a read error possible. This sequence joins TRBV28 and TRBJ2-5; 11 bases are a match to TRBD1. Germline-derived CDR1 and CDR2 are MDHEN and SYDVKM. The CDR3 has 15 residues. V gave up 5 bases and J gave up 5 bases; unmatched junction bases: 7. CDR3 DNA: TGTGCCAGCAGTCTAGGGACAGGGGGGTCCGAGACCCAGTACTTC. Protein product: CASSLGTGGSETQYF.